This paragraph reports one TCR beta chain. Trimming left V 0 bases short and J 4 bases short, with 9 bases between. Germline lookup yields CDR1 MNHEY and CDR2 SVGAGI. This CDR3 is built from 14 residues. PCR amplification relied on 60 Vbeta primers (plus 13 Jbeta primers). Method: immunoSEQ multiplex PCR; TCRdb's copy keeps in-frame clones and lacks some. The sample includes about 190,000 clones, 70% to 75% of them seen just once. These data originate in a study of cytomegalovirus exposure and HLA in healthy donors. The material sequenced was PBMCs. The clonotype comes from a man aged 25 to 40 in good health and CMV-seropositive. The rearrangement uses TRBV6-5 and TRBJ1-2; D perhaps matches TRBD1 (6 bases). Written as DNA, the CDR3 is TGTGCCAGCAGTTACTCTGGCAGGGGCTATGGCTACACCTTC. Protein sequence: CASSYSGRGYGYTF.